One sample yielded the 7 T cell receptor beta chains listed below, sequenced in a study of graft-versus-host responses after intestinal transplantation. Clones were read by immunoSEQ multiplex PCR, and TCRdb kept only the in-frame ones, dropping some. The sample records roughly 70,000 clones, more than 90% being singletons. Sequencing was performed on bone marrow, taken nearly 750 days after intestinal transplantation. These receptors originate from a human patient who received an intestinal transplant, so some T cells may come from the graft donor.

The chain couples TRBV2 to TRBJ2-2; D call uncertain. Trimming left V 2 bases short and J 4 bases short, with 14 bases between. This CDR3 has 16 residues. Per the germline V gene, CDR1 is SNHLY and CDR2 is FYNNEI. The CDR3 reads CASSETPDIFTGELFF. In DNA form, the CDR3 reads TGTGCCAGCAGTGAAACCCCAGACATCTTCACCGGGGAGCTGTTTTTT. The whole variable domain, remainder taken from reference TRBV2 and TRBJ2-2, is EPEVTQTPSHQVTQMGQEVILRCVPISNHLYFYWYRQILGQKVEFLVSFYNNEISEKSEIFDDQFSVERPDGSNFTLKIRSTKLEDSAMYFCASSETPDIFTGELFFGEGSRLTVL.

The chain employs TRBV15 and TRBJ2-2; D is possibly TRBD2 (6 bases). The V end lost 2 bases, the J end lost 1 base, and 14 bases lay between the germline ends. This CDR3 region has 17 residues. Germline CDR1 is LNHNV and CDR2 is YYDKDF (reference sequence). The CDR3 nucleotides are TGTGCCACCAGCAGACCTATGGGACTCCTGAACACCGGGGAGCTGTTTTTT. Its translation is CATSRPMGLLNTGELFF.

The chain recombines TRBV4-1 with TRBJ1-2, with D possibly TRBD1 on 5 matching bases. The V end was cut by 1 base, the J end by 8 bases, with 23 bases between. CDR3 length: 17 residues. Germline loops: CDR1 MGHRA, CDR2 YSYEKL. The CDR3 DNA follows: TGCGCCAGCAGCCAAGCGAGCGGCGTGGGGGGATATTGGGGCTACACCTTC. Protein product: CASSQASGVGGYWGYTF.

J is TRBJ2-7 and V is TRBV12-5, with D uncertain. The germline CDR1 and CDR2 sequences are LGHNT and FRNRAP. V lost 0 bases and J 2 bases, leaving 11 bases between the germline ends. The CDR3 totals 15 residues. CDR3 amino acids: CASGLVPNAPYEQYF. CDR3 in DNA: TGTGCTAGTGGTTTGGTACCGAATGCCCCCTACGAGCAGTACTTC.

V and J are TRBV6-1 and TRBJ2-1; a possible D gene is TRBD1 (6 bases). Trimming took 7 bases from V and 2 from J, leaving 15 bases between them. The CDR3 contains 15 residues. CDR1 and CDR2 from the germline V gene are MNHNS and SASEGT. Here the CDR3 reads CASISDRSPYNEQFF. CDR3 DNA sequence: TGTGCCAGCATCTCGGACAGATCCCCCTACAATGAGCAGTTCTTC.

CDR3 nucleotides: TGTGCCAGCAGCTTCTCTAGCGGCCCGCCCAATGAGCAGTTCTTC. Translation: CASSFSSGPPNEQFF. The chain is built from TRBV7-3 and TRBJ2-1; the match to TRBD2 covers 7 bases. The CDR3 loop spans 15 amino acids. V gave up 3 bases and J gave up 6 bases; unmatched junction bases: 8. CDR1 is SGHTA, CDR2 FQGTGA, per germline.

The genes are TRBV7-3 and TRBJ2-3; the D is unclear. The germline CDR1 and CDR2 sequences are SGHTA and FQGTGA. V lost 2 bases, J lost 0 bases, and 9 bases lay in between. The CDR3 is 15 amino acids. The CDR3 DNA reads TGTGCCAGCAGCTTATGGGGTGGGAGCACAGATACGCAGTATTTT. Encoded protein: CASSLWGGSTDTQYF.